This T cell receptor (beta chain) was observed in a study of T cell clones after liver transplantation. In the study overall: Apart from three HCV-positive recipients, transplants were for non-autoimmune, non-viral reasons.

Of note for this clone: Antigen specificity is unknown.

Thawed unstimulated PBMCs were FACS-sorted by CD3, CD4 and CD8 into two populations. Deletions cut 2 bases from V and 0 bases from J, with 17 bases between. The CDR3 spans 18 residues. Germline V gives CDR1 SEHNR, CDR2 FQNEAQ (reference sequence). Study-wide results and limits: Small, mixed patient groups and varying post-transplant times limit these conclusions.

The table came from immunoSEQ multiplex PCR; TCRdb's copy has only in-frame clones and leaves some out. This sample yields 75,000 to 100,000 clones, of which roughly four fifths are seen a single time; under 0.6% belongs to the top ten. This clonotype was sampled from a human patient who received a liver transplant. Some T cells could come from the graft donor. This sequence joins TRBV7-9 and TRBJ2-1, with a weak D call TRBD2 (6 bases). The sample in question was CD4+ T cells from blood, obtained approximately 3.5 years after liver transplant. The CDR3 nucleotides read TGTGCCAGCAGCTTAAACGCACTCGGGACTGACTCCTACAATGAGCAGTTCTTC. It yields the protein CASSLNALGTDSYNEQFF.